These T cell receptor beta chains were read from a single sample in a study of beta chain features in type 1 diabetes. Sequencing used immunoSEQ multiplex PCR; TCRdb keeps in-frame clones, though not all of them. Of 20,000 to 30,000 clones listed, about 49% are singletons. The sequenced sample consisted of stem cell memory CD4+ T cells from blood. The receptors were sampled from a man in his thirties or forties with type 1 diabetes. CDR3s include the opening cysteine and the closing phenylalanine or tryptophan. The order of the fields is clone size, CDR3 length, D gene, V gene, J gene, CDR3 protein, CDR3 DNA. The D gene is left open where the match is weak. Not every row has a clone size; where given, it reads once, few, many or a size class.

clone_size: -
cdr3_length: 19
d_call: TRBD2
v_call: TRBV2
j_call: TRBJ2-3
cdr3_aa: CASSEASERGLSWGDTQYF
cdr3_nt: TGTGCCAGCAGTGAAGCGAGCGAGCGGGGCCTCAGTTGGGGAGATACGCAGTATTTT

clone_size: -
cdr3_length: 15
d_call: TRBD1
v_call: TRBV5-1
j_call: TRBJ1-4
cdr3_aa: CASSQEGQADEKLFF
cdr3_nt: TGCGCCAGCAGCCAGGAGGGACAGGCGGATGAAAAACTGTTTTTT

clone_size: -
cdr3_length: 14
d_call: TRBD1
v_call: TRBV5-1
j_call: TRBJ1-2
cdr3_aa: CASSPDRAEYGYTF
cdr3_nt: TGCGCCAGCAGCCCGGACAGGGCCGAGTATGGCTACACCTTC

clone_size: few
cdr3_length: 16
d_call: -
v_call: TRBV14
j_call: TRBJ1-3
cdr3_aa: CASSQERYLSGNTIYF
cdr3_nt: TGTGCCAGCAGCCAAGAGAGGTACCTCTCTGGAAACACCATATATTTT

clone_size: -
cdr3_length: 14
d_call: TRBD2
v_call: TRBV10-3
j_call: TRBJ2-4
cdr3_aa: CAISEPGTSAVQYF
cdr3_nt: TGTGCCATCAGTGAGCCCGGGACTAGCGCCGTTCAGTACTTC

clone_size: -
cdr3_length: 13
d_call: -
v_call: TRBV5-5
j_call: TRBJ1-2
cdr3_aa: CASSSEGVWGRVF
cdr3_nt: TGTGCCAGCAGCTCCGAGGGGGTTTGGGGGAGAGTCTTC

clone_size: -
cdr3_length: 15
d_call: TRBD2
v_call: TRBV5-1
j_call: TRBJ2-1
cdr3_aa: CASSFTSGLHNEQFF
cdr3_nt: TGCGCCAGCAGCTTTACTAGCGGGCTACACAATGAGCAGTTCTTC

clone_size: -
cdr3_length: 16
d_call: TRBD1
v_call: TRBV5-4
j_call: TRBJ1-1
cdr3_aa: CASSPQGAGRYTEAFF
cdr3_nt: TGTGCCAGCAGCCCCCAGGGGGCTGGTAGGTATACTGAAGCTTTCTTT

clone_size: -
cdr3_length: 16
d_call: TRBD1
v_call: TRBV30
j_call: TRBJ2-2
cdr3_aa: CAWSVNRGLDTGELFF
cdr3_nt: TGTGCCTGGAGTGTAAACAGGGGGCTCGACACCGGGGAGCTGTTTTTT

clone_size: -
cdr3_length: 15
d_call: TRBD1
v_call: TRBV6-5
j_call: TRBJ1-5
cdr3_aa: CASSPGGTSNQPQHF
cdr3_nt: TGTGCCAGCAGTCCAGGGGGCACCAGCAATCAGCCCCAGCATTTT

clone_size: once
cdr3_length: 14
d_call: -
v_call: TRBV7-2
j_call: TRBJ2-1
cdr3_aa: CASSPWTDYNEQFF
cdr3_nt: TGTGCCAGCAGCCCCTGGACAGACTACAATGAGCAGTTCTTC

clone_size: -
cdr3_length: 15
d_call: TRBD2
v_call: TRBV19
j_call: TRBJ2-2
cdr3_aa: CASTPTSGNTGELFF
cdr3_nt: TGTGCCAGTACCCCGACTAGCGGGAACACCGGGGAGCTGTTTTTT

clone_size: -
cdr3_length: 11
d_call: -
v_call: TRBV5-5
j_call: TRBJ2-1
cdr3_aa: CASSLANEQFF
cdr3_nt: TGTGCCAGCAGCTTAGCGAATGAGCAGTTCTTC

clone_size: -
cdr3_length: 19
d_call: TRBD1
v_call: TRBV2
j_call: TRBJ2-1
cdr3_aa: CASSEDRGKRRSSYNEQFF
cdr3_nt: TGTGCCAGCAGTGAGGACAGGGGAAAGCGGAGGAGCTCCTACAATGAGCAGTTCTTC

clone_size: -
cdr3_length: 14
d_call: -
v_call: TRBV18
j_call: TRBJ1-3
cdr3_aa: CASSPQGSGNTIYF
cdr3_nt: TGTGCCAGCTCACCCCAGGGCTCTGGAAACACCATATATTTT

clone_size: few
cdr3_length: 15
d_call: -
v_call: TRBV6-1
j_call: TRBJ2-2
cdr3_aa: CASSEAGGYTGELFF
cdr3_nt: TGTGCCAGCAGTGAAGCCGGGGGTTACACCGGGGAGCTGTTTTTT